The entry below gives a single T cell receptor (beta chain) sequence along with its context. This sample was taken from a study of CD4 and CD8 cells across lung adenocarcinoma regions. The CDR3 has 15 amino acids. V shed 3 bases and J shed 0 bases, with 8 bases lying between them. Germline V gene sequence: CDR1 SGHAT, CDR2 FQNNGV. MiXCR was run by TCRdb on the PCR reads, yielding one entry per CDR3 protein. The table lists around 18,000 distinct CDR3 sequences, roughly half of them singletons, with 55% in the top ten. The sequence was obtained from a female donor with lung adenocarcinoma. The CD4 and CD8 labels of this study may be unreliable. The sequenced material came from CD8+ T cells from the center of a lung tumor. The chain combines TRBV11-2 with TRBJ2-2; the D is unclear. Here the CDR3 DNA reads TGTGCCAGCAGCTTTCGTCTTGCGAACACCGGGGAGCTGTTTTTT. Translation: CASSFRLANTGELFF. The full variable domain, in which reference TRBV11-2 and TRBJ2-2 provide the parts outside the CDR3, is EAGVAQSPRYKIIEKRQSVAFWCNPISGHATLYWYQQILGQGPKLLIQFQNNGVVDDSQLPKDRFSAERLKGVDSTLKIQPAKLEDSAVYLCASSFRLANTGELFFGEGSRLTVL.